A selection of T cell receptor beta chains follows, all from one sample in a study of identical twins. Each CDR3 protein gets one entry after TCRdb re-called the 5' RACE reads with MiXCR. The sample lists roughly 770,000 distinct CDR3 sequences, 15% to 20% seen once, with about an eighth in the top ten. The sample was also linked to a second study, of T cells expressing NK-cell markers.

Sequenced: PBMCs. Receptors were obtained from a woman younger than 30 in good health. The conserved cysteine and the conserved F or W are not part of the CDR3 here.

J | V | CDR3
TRBJ2-3 | TRBV7-9 | ASSLNRVEEY
TRBJ2-7 | TRBV20-1 | SARSGSGYEQY
TRBJ2-3 | TRBV12-3/TRBV12-4 | ASTLGGGSTDTQY
TRBJ2-5 | TRBV3-1 | ASSIGLAGLLETQY
TRBJ2-4 | TRBV12-3/TRBV12-4 | ASNNIPRRADAKNIQY
TRBJ2-3 | TRBV4-1 | ASSHNPTSNTDTQY
TRBJ2-7 | TRBV7-9 | ASSLFRTGQYEQY
TRBJ2-3 | TRBV20-1 | SAREARGWRDTQY
TRBJ1-1 | TRBV5-1 | ASSMGQGVGNTEAF
TRBJ2-7 | TRBV20-1 | SAAGTGTYEQY
TRBJ1-1 | TRBV7-9 | ASSPQRPPEAF
TRBJ1-2 | TRBV5-1 | ASSLEAGANYGYT